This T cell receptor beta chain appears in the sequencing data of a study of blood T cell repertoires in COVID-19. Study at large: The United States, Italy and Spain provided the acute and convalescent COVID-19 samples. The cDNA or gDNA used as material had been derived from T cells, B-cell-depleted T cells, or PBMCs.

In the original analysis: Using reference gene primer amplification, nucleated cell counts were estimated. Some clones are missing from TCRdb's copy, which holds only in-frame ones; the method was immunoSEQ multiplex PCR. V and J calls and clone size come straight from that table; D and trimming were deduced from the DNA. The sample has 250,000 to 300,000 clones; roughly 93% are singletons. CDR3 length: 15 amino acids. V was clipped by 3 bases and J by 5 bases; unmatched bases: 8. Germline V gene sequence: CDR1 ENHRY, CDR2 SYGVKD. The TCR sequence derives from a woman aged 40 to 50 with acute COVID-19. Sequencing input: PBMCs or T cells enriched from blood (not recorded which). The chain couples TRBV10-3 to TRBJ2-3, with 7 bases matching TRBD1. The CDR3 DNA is TGTGCCATCAGTGAAGGACAGGTATTGGGAGATACGCAGTATTTT. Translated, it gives CAISEGQVLGDTQYF.